This T cell receptor (beta chain) was sequenced in a study of blood T cell repertoires in COVID-19. The CDR3 totals 15 residues. CDR1 SGHRS and CDR2 YFSETQ come from the germline V gene. Trimming removed 4 bases from V and 4 bases from J, with 16 bases in between. The data were produced by immunoSEQ multiplex PCR, yet TCRdb's version contains in-frame clones alone and is incomplete. The sample contains 100,000 to 150,000 clones, more than 75% of which appear only once. V is TRBV5-1 and J is TRBJ2-3; D possibly corresponds to TRBD2 (7 bases). The sample taken for sequencing was peripheral blood. The source is a man aged 70 or older with active COVID-19. CDR3 in DNA: TGCGCCAGCAGCCCCCCAAGGGGGGGCCCAGATACGCAGTATTTT. Its translation: CASSPPRGGPDTQYF.